The 3 T cell receptor beta chains listed next were all sequenced from one sample in a study of T cells after yellow fever vaccination. TCRdb recomputed calls from the 5' RACE reads with MiXCR, one row per CDR3 protein. The sample records approximately 330,000 distinct CDR3 sequences, about 4% being singletons. Sequenced material: PBMCs, taken 5 days after the yellow fever booster vaccination. Receptors originate from a man between 18 and 35 years old who received the YFV17D yellow fever vaccine.

This clonotype came up many times. The CDR3: CSVLWDTGGERLNSYEQYV. The CDR3 region has the DNA TGCAGCGTACTGTGGGACACAGGGGGCGAGCGACTGAACTCCTACGAGCAGTACGTC. The chain recombines TRBV29-1 with TRBJ2-7, with 9 positions matching TRBD1. The CDR3 consists of 19 residues. In germline, CDR1 is SQVTM, CDR2 ANQGSEA. Trimming at V came to 6 bases and at J to 0 bases, leaving 21 bases not matched to a gene.

Turning to this clonotype: Given a much more abundant clone one base away, this may be a read error. This chain connects TRBV7-9 to TRBJ2-2; D remains ambiguous. Germline values: CDR1 SEHNR, CDR2 FQNEAQ (reference sequence). The CDR3 extends over 14 amino acids. CDR3 coding DNA: TGTGCCAGCAGCTCCTTAGCCGCCACCAGGGAGCTGTTTTTT. This encodes CASSSLAATRELFF.

The gene calls are TRBV5-1 and TRBJ1-1; maybe TRBD1 (6 bases). This CDR3 is 16 amino acids long. Germline loops: CDR1 SGHRS, CDR2 YFSETQ. V lost 3 bases and J lost 6, with 21 bases in between. DNA for the CDR3: TGCGCCAGCAGCTCCACGACAGGCCACACTGTTCCTGAAGCTTTCTTT. Amino acids: CASSSTTGHTVPEAFF.